These 27 T cell receptor beta chains were sequenced from one sample in a study of blood T cells in healthy people across ages (dated by TCRdb to between 2014 and 2017). Libraries were built with 5' RACE. Instrument on record: Illumina HiSeq 2500. A second PCR of 7 to 11 cycles was performed with a sample-barcoded 5' primer and a J-beta primer mix. The raw public reads went through TCRdb reprocessing: fastp at Q25, MiXCR clone calling, in-frame beta chains kept. All rows with the same CDR3 protein become a single entry with the most common DNA and genes. The sample contains approximately 810,000 distinct CDR3 sequences, under 30% of them found a single time. The ten biggest clones cover approximately 15% of the sample. Sequenced input: blood. Source of these receptors: a woman aged 80 or older in good health.

There are many counts of this clonotype. This chain uses TRBV4-1 with TRBJ2-6; D possibly matches TRBD1 or TRBD2 (5 bases each). The germline V gene encodes CDR1 MGHRA and CDR2 YSYEKL. Trimming took off 6 bases at V and 9 bases at J, with 15 bases between the two ends. This CDR3 has 14 residues. The CDR3 coding sequence is TGCGCCAGCAGGCCGCCTGGGGGAAGCAACGTCCTGACTTTC. The encoded protein is CASRPPGGSNVLTF.

V is TRBV28 and J is TRBJ1-1; possible D gene TRBD1, 5 bases. V was trimmed by 5 bases and J by 5 bases, leaving 18 bases between them. Germline loops: CDR1 MDHEN, CDR2 SYDVKM. This CDR3 is built from 15 residues. The CDR3 here is CASSPPQAGRTEAFF. CDR3 DNA: TGTGCCAGCAGTCCCCCCCAGGCAGGGAGGACTGAAGCTTTCTTT.

The chain combines TRBV9 with TRBJ2-1; D not certain. The end of the DNA aligns better with TRBJ2-7, so the J call may be wrong. From germline, CDR1 is SGDLS and CDR2 YYNGEE. This CDR3 region has 14 residues. In DNA, the CDR3 is TGTGCCAGCAGCGCAGGAAGCTCCTACAATGAGCAGTACTTC. Translating it yields CASSAGSSYNEQYF.

This rearrangement joins TRBV9 to TRBJ1-1; D may be TRBD1 (5 bases). V was shortened by 0 bases and J by 6 bases, with 15 bases between the two germline ends. The CDR3 is 15 amino acids. Germline V lookup: CDR1 SGDLS, CDR2 YYNGEE. The CDR3 region has the DNA TGTGCCAGCAGCGTAGAGCCAGGGATTCTGGCTGAAGCTTTCTTT. This sequence encodes CASSVEPGILAEAFF.

A note on this clonotype: Being one base from a much bigger clone, this may be a read error. The chain links TRBV3-1 to TRBJ1-2; D is undetermined. The CDR3 consists of 16 residues. Trimming stripped 1 base from V and 6 bases from J, with 18 bases between. Germline-derived CDR1 and CDR2 are LGHDT and YNNKEL (reference sequence). The CDR3 spells CASSQVNSLLFHGYTF. CDR3 coding DNA: TGTGCCAGCAGCCAAGTGAACAGTCTCCTTTTTCATGGCTACACCTTC.

The chain is built from TRBV6-2 or TRBV6-3 and TRBJ2-7; D not certain. The CDR3 is 11 amino acids. V was shortened by 7 bases and J by 3 bases, with 7 bases between the two germline ends. Germline CDR1 is MNHEY and CDR2 is SVGEGT. This CDR3 reads CASKEFYEQYF. In DNA, the CDR3 is TGTGCCAGCAAAGAATTCTACGAGCAGTACTTC.

On this clonotype: This may be a read error, as it is one base from a much larger clone. No conserved phenylalanine or tryptophan is present at the end of the CDR3, so a read error is the likely explanation. The V call is TRBV7-2, the J call TRBJ2-7, with a tentative D call TRBD1 (9 bases). Matching the DNA end better, TRBJ2-5 makes the J call doubtful. The CDR3 spans 15 residues. In germline, CDR1 is SGHTA, CDR2 FQGNSA. Here the CDR3 DNA reads TGTGCCAGCAGCCGGGGGGGGACAGGGAGAGAGACCCAGTACTGC. This sequence encodes CASSRGGTGRETQYC.

This clonotype was counted ten times or more. The rearrangement joins TRBV10-3 to TRBJ1-1; 9 bases map to TRBD1. With 10 bases clipped from V and 1 base from J, the junction kept 7 bases outside the gene matches. The CDR3 extends over 14 amino acids. Germline CDR1 ENHRY, CDR2 SYGVKD. This CDR3 reads CATGTGGRNTEAFF. DNA for the CDR3: TGTGCCACCGGAACAGGGGGCCGGAACACTGAAGCTTTCTTT.

The CDR3 protein is CASSEGPGFGSPLHF. CDR3 DNA: TGCGCCAGCAGTGAGGGTCCGGGGTTTGGTTCACCCCTCCACTTT. This chain links TRBV10-1 with TRBJ1-6; D remains ambiguous. CDR1 is WNHNN and CDR2 is SYGVQD in the germline V gene (reference sequence). Trimming cost V 2 bases and J 9 bases, with 14 bases left between them. There are 15 residues in the CDR3.

This clonotype was counted many times. V gene TRBV7-6 combines with J gene TRBJ2-3; a weak D match, TRBD1 (5 bases). CDR3 length: 14 residues. The germline CDR1 and CDR2 sequences are SGHVS and FNYEAQ. V lost 5 bases to trimming and J lost 2 bases, with 11 bases between them. The CDR3 here is CASSARGFTDTQYF. The CDR3 DNA sequence: TGTGCCAGCAGCGCAAGGGGCTTCACAGATACGCAGTATTTT.

The rearrangement links TRBV3-1 to TRBJ2-2, with 9 bases matching TRBD2. In germline, CDR1 is LGHDT, CDR2 YNNKEL (reference sequence). The CDR3 loop spans 16 amino acids. The J segment lost 5 bases and the V segment lost 8 bases, leaving 12 bases of the junction unmatched. In DNA form, the CDR3 reads TGTGCCAGCCGTTTCTCGCGGGGGGGCCGAACCGGGGAGCTGTTTTTT. Protein sequence: CASRFSRGGRTGELFF.

This clonotype was counted only a few times. The J gene is TRBJ1-2, the V gene TRBV20-1, with 11 nucleotides matching TRBD1. The CDR3 spans 15 residues. Germline V gene sequence: CDR1 DFQATT, CDR2 SNEGSKA (reference sequence). J was trimmed by 3 bases and V by 5 bases; bases with no gene match: 8. The CDR3 spells CSAPPGTGGDYGYTF. CDR3 nucleotide sequence: TGCAGTGCTCCCCCCGGGACAGGGGGTGACTATGGCTACACCTTC.

At least ten counts were recorded for this clonotype. The rearrangement joins TRBV7-2 to TRBJ2-1; D is undetermined. Deletions cut 1 base from V and 0 bases from J, with 7 bases between. Germline CDR1 SGHTA, CDR2 FQGNSA. The CDR3 runs to 15 residues. CDR3 coding DNA: TGTGCCAGCAGCTTAGAATGGAACTCCTACAATGAGCAGTTCTTC. Its protein product is CASSLEWNSYNEQFF. The whole variable domain, remainder taken from reference TRBV7-2 and TRBJ2-1, is GAGVSQSPSNKVTEKGKDVELRCDPISGHTALYWYRQSLGQGLEFLIYFQGNSAPDKSGLPSDRFSAERTGGSVSTLTIQRTQQEDSAVYLCASSLEWNSYNEQFFGPGTRLTVL.

This clonotype was counted at least ten times. The V call is TRBV6-2 or TRBV6-3, the J call TRBJ2-3; 11 bases map to TRBD2. This CDR3 is built from 16 residues. From germline, CDR1 is MNHEY and CDR2 SVGEGT. With 6 bases clipped from V and 5 bases from J, the junction kept 10 bases outside the gene matches. The CDR3 region is CASSTPLAGAKDTQYF. In DNA form, the CDR3 reads TGTGCCAGCAGCACCCCACTAGCGGGGGCGAAAGATACGCAGTATTTT.

As for this clonotype: It is unclear where the CDR3 begins or ends on the DNA, so no DNA is shown, and the CDR3 is as TCRdb lists it. This chain links TRBV20-1 with TRBJ2-5; the DNA was not compared with TRBD1, the D call given in the table. 16 amino acids form the CDR3, both terminal residues included. Germline-derived CDR1 and CDR2 are DFQATT and SNEGSKA (reference sequence). This CDR3 is CSARAPRPLYSCEQYF.

This clonotype was seen a few times. The chain joins TRBV6-6 to TRBJ1-2; D ambiguous. From germline, CDR1 is MNHNY and CDR2 SVGAGI (reference sequence). The CDR3 length is 13 residues. Trimming took 0 bases from V and 3 from J, leaving 5 bases between them. CDR3 in amino acids: CASSYSEYYGYTF. CDR3 coding DNA: TGTGCCAGCAGTTACTCAGAGTACTATGGCTACACCTTC.

This clonotype was counted many times. This chain links TRBV7-2 with TRBJ1-4; the D gene is possibly TRBD1 (5 bases). The CDR3 is made up of 14 amino acids. Germline V CDR1 and CDR2: SGHTA, FQGNSA. V gave up 6 bases and J gave up 6 bases, with 14 bases separating them. As DNA, the CDR3 is TGTGCCAGCAGTTACAGGACCGGTGATGAAAAACTGTTTTTT. The encoded protein is CASSYRTGDEKLFF.

This clonotype was observed a few times. One end of the junction varies from germline; a read error may be responsible. V is TRBV12-3 or TRBV12-4 and J is TRBJ1-2; D gene uncertain. The CDR3 contains 13 residues. The CDR3 coding sequence is TGTGCCAGCAGCCCGGACGATAACTATGGCCACACCTTC. Translated, it gives CASSPDDNYGHTF.

This clonotype was picked up many times. The CDR3 region has the DNA TGCAGCGTTGCCGAGCGTGAGCAGTTCTTC. Amino acid sequence: CSVAEREQFF. The chain carries TRBV29-1 and TRBJ2-1, with D uncertain. Germline V CDR1 and CDR2: SQVTM, ANQGSEA. V lost 4 bases, J lost 9 bases, and 7 bases lay in between. CDR3 length: 10 amino acids.

V is TRBV28 and J is TRBJ1-4; 11 bases fit TRBD1. This CDR3 spans 16 amino acids. CDR1 and CDR2 from the germline V gene are MDHEN and SYDVKM. V lost 5 bases and J lost 7; bases outside the gene matches: 9. The CDR3 nucleotides read TGTGCCAGCAGTGGACAGGGGGCGGAGTTGGTTGAAAAACTGTTTTTT. Residues: CASSGQGAELVEKLFF.

The chain has TRBV7-2 and TRBJ2-7; no firm D call. Per the germline V gene, CDR1 is SGHTA and CDR2 is FQGNSA. V was shortened by 5 bases and J by 5 bases, with 19 bases between the two germline ends. The CDR3 length is 15 residues. The CDR3 is CASSPLVGGRDEQYF. The CDR3 coding sequence is TGTGCCAGCAGCCCCCTCGTGGGCGGAAGAGACGAGCAGTACTTC.

A few counts support this clonotype. The chain is built from TRBV20-1 and TRBJ1-6; D unclear. The CDR3 loop spans 14 amino acids. Germline CDR1 and CDR2: DFQATT and SNEGSKA (reference sequence). With 4 bases removed from V and 0 bases from J, the gap between germline ends came to 7 bases. The CDR3 region has the DNA TGCAGTGCTACTGGGAGCTCCTATAATTCACCCCTCCACTTT. Translation: CSATGSSYNSPLHF.

This clonotype appeared a few times. The chain couples TRBV12-5 to TRBJ2-5; D unresolved. Germline assignment: CDR1 LGHNT and CDR2 FRNRAP. The CDR3 is made up of 14 amino acids. Trimming left V 1 base short and J 11 bases short, with 17 bases between. The CDR3 sequence: CASGLGNPTDEQYF. The CDR3 coding sequence is TGTGCTAGTGGTTTGGGGAACCCGACGGATGAGCAGTACTTC.

This clonotype was found a few times. This chain joins TRBV20-1 and TRBJ2-1; 8 bases match TRBD1. The V and J ends lost 3 bases and 0 bases, in that order; junction bases with no gene match: 7. The CDR3 loop spans 16 amino acids. Germline CDR1 is DFQATT and CDR2 is SNEGSKA (reference sequence). The CDR3 region is CSASTQGAGSYNEQFF. CDR3 nucleotide sequence: TGCAGTGCTAGTACGCAGGGGGCGGGCTCCTACAATGAGCAGTTCTTC.

The rearrangement uses TRBV6-1 and TRBJ2-3; possible D gene TRBD2, 6 bases. Germline CDR1 MNHNS, CDR2 SASEGT. Deletions cut 5 bases from V and 2 bases from J, with 14 bases between. The CDR3 covers 15 residues. CDR3 loop: CASSWTNPYTDTQYF. In nucleotides, the CDR3 is TGTGCCAGCAGTTGGACTAACCCTTACACAGATACGCAGTATTTT.

This clonotype was detected only a few times. The chain recombines TRBV18 with TRBJ2-1; maybe TRBD2 (5 bases). This CDR3 region has 13 residues. CDR1 and CDR2 from the germline V gene are KGHSH and LQKENI. The V and J ends lost 2 bases and 15 bases respectively, with 17 bases between them. In DNA, the CDR3 is TGTGCCAGCTCACCAACAGAGACTACCCATCCGTTCTTC. It translates to CASSPTETTHPFF.

This clonotype was observed a few times. The chain couples TRBV25-1 to TRBJ2-3; D remains ambiguous. V dropped 6 bases and J dropped 4 bases, with 11 bases sitting between them. Germline CDR1 is MGHDK and CDR2 is SYGVNS. The CDR3 contains 13 residues. CDR3 protein: CASRYTSPDTQYF. In nucleotides, the CDR3 is TGTGCCAGCAGGTACACCTCTCCAGATACGCAGTATTTT.